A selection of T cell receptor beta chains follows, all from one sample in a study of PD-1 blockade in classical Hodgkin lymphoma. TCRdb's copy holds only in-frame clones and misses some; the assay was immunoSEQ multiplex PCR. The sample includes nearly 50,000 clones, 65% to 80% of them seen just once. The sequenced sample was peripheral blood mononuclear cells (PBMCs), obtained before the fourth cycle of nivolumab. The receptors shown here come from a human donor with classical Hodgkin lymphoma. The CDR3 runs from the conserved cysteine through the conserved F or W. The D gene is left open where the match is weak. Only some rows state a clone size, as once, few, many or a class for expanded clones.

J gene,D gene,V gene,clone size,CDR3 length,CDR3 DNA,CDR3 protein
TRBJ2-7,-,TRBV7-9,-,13,TGTGCCAGCAGCTTATCTGGCAACTACGAGCAGTACTTC,CASSLSGNYEQYF
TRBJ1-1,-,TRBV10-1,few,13,TGCGCCAGCAGTTGGTCAGCCAACACTGAAGCTTTCTTT,CASSWSANTEAFF
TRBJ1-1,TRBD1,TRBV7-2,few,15,TGTGCCAGCAGCTTGGGTGGGACAGGGGTGACTGAAGCTTTCTTT,CASSLGGTGVTEAFF
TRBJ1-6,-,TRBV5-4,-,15,TGTGCCAGCAGCTTGGGGGTCCACTATAATTCACCCCTCCACTTT,CASSLGVHYNSPLHF
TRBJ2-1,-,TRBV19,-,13,TGTGCCAGTAGTATAGCCCGGGGCAATGAGCAGTTCTTC,CASSIARGNEQFF
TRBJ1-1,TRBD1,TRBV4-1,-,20,TGCGCCAGCAGCCAAAGCCGCGGGAGACAGGGAATAATCCTGAACACTGAAGCTTTCTTT,CASSQSRGRQGIILNTEAFF
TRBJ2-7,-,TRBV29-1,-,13,TGCAGCGTTAGGGGACCAGGCAGGGACGAGCAGTACTTC,CSVRGPGRDEQYF
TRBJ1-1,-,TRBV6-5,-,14,TGTGCCAGCAGTTACTCAGGCGTGAACACTGAAGCTTTCTTT,CASSYSGVNTEAFF
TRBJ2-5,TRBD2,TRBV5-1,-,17,TGCGCCAGCAGGCGAGGGACTAGCGGGATAGCTCAAGAGACCCAGTACTTC,CASRRGTSGIAQETQYF
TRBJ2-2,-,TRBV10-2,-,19,TGCGCCAGCAGGCCCAATGCGGATGTAGCAGGTGGATGGGCCGGGGAGCTGTTTTTT,CASRPNADVAGGWAGELFF
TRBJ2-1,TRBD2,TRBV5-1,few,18,TGCGCCAGCAGCAGACGGACTAGCGGGACCTCACTATACAATGAGCAGTTCTTC,CASSRRTSGTSLYNEQFF
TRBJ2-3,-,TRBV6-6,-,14,TGTGCCAGCAGTTACAGCGGGAGCACAGATACGCAGTATTTT,CASSYSGSTDTQYF
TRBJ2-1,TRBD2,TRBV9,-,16,TGTGCCAGCAGCCCCCACCCGACTAGCGCCTACAATGAGCAGTTCTTC,CASSPHPTSAYNEQFF
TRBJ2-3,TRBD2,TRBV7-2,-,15,TGTGCCAGCAGCGCGAGCGGGAGGGCCGGAGATACGCAGTATTTT,CASSASGRAGDTQYF
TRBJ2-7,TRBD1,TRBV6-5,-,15,TGTGCCAGCAGTTACTCCGGGACAGGGTCATACGAGCAGTACTTC,CASSYSGTGSYEQYF
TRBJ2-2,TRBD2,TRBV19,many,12,TGTGCCATAGGACTAGCGGGCGGGGAGCTGTTTTTT,CAIGLAGGELFF
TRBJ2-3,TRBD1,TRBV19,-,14,TGTGCCAGTAGTACCAGACAGGGGATCGATACGCAGTATTTT,CASSTRQGIDTQYF
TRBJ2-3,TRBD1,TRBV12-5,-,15,TGTGCTAGTGAGAGGACAGGGGGCTCCACAGATACGCAGTATTTT,CASERTGGSTDTQYF
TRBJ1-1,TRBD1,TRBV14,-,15,TGTGCCAGCAGCCTAAGTCCAGGGGGGGACACTGAAGCTTTCTTT,CASSLSPGGDTEAFF
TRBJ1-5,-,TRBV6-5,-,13,TGTGCCAGCAGCACAGGGTTCGGTCAGCCCCAGCATTTT,CASSTGFGQPQHF
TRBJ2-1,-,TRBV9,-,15,TGTGCCAGCAGCGTAGGAGGTAGGAAAGAGGATGAGCAGTTCTTC,CASSVGGRKEDEQFF
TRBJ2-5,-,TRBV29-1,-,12,TGCAGCGGTAGGCAGGACCAAGAGACCCAGTACTTC,CSGRQDQETQYF
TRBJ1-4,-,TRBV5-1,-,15,TGCGCCAGCAGCTTGGCCGGTGGGTCTAATGAAAAACTGTTTTTT,CASSLAGGSNEKLFF
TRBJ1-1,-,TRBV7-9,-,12,TGTGCCAGCAGCATGACACGAAGCGAAGCTTTCTTT,CASSMTRSEAFF
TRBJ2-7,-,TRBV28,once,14,TGTGCCAGCAGACCCCCAGCGGCGTCCTACGAGCAGTACTTC,CASRPPAASYEQYF
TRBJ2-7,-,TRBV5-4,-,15,TGTGCCAGCAGCAAAACTCAAGGGCCCTCTTACGAGCAGTACTTC,CASSKTQGPSYEQYF
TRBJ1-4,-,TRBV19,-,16,TGTGCCAGTAGTATAAGTTATGGGGGAGGGAATGAAAAACTGTTTTTT,CASSISYGGGNEKLFF
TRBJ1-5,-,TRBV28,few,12,TGTGCCAGCAGCACTCAGGGTTCGCCCCAGCATTTT,CASSTQGSPQHF
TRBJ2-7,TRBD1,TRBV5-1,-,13,TGCGCCAGCAGCTTGTCTCCAGGGGGCGAGCAGTACTTC,CASSLSPGGEQYF
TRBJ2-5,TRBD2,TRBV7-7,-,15,TGTGCTAGCAGCTCCTTCCGGGGGGAGGGGGAGACCCAGTACTTC,CASSSFRGEGETQYF
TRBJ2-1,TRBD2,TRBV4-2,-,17,TGTGCCAGCAGCCCTTCAACTAGCGGGAGTTTTTACAATGAGCAGTTCTTC,CASSPSTSGSFYNEQFF
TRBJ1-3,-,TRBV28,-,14,TGTGCCAGCAGTTTGCGGGTGAGAGGAAACACCATATATTTT,CASSLRVRGNTIYF
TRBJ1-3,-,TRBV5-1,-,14,TGCGCCAGCAGCTTGGACGGCTCTGGAAACACCATATATTTT,CASSLDGSGNTIYF
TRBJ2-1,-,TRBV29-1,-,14,TGCAGCGTAGAATTAGGGAGCCCCTACAATGAGCAGTTCTTC,CSVELGSPYNEQFF
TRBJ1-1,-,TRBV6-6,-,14,TGTGCCAGCAGTTACCACACTGTGAACACTGAAGCTTTCTTT,CASSYHTVNTEAFF
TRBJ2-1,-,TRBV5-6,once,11,TGTGCCAGCAGCAACTATAATGAGCAGTTCTTC,CASSNYNEQFF
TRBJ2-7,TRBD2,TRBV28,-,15,TGTGCCAGCAGAACCGGGGGGGGATTACCCTACGAGCAGTACTTC,CASRTGGGLPYEQYF
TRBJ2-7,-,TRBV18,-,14,TGTGCCAGCTCTTCGGCAGGGATGCCCTACGAGCAGTACTTC,CASSSAGMPYEQYF
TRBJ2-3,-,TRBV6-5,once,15,TGTGCCAGCAGTTACTCTGGCGGGATCGCAGATACGCAGTATTTT,CASSYSGGIADTQYF
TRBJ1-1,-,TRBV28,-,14,TGTGCCAGCAGTCCCATTGAACGGATATCTGAAGCTTTCTTT,CASSPIERISEAFF
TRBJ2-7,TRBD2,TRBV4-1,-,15,TGCGCCAGCAGCCAAGAGGCTAGCGGAACCTACGAGCAGTACTTC,CASSQEASGTYEQYF
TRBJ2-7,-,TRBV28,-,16,TGTGCCAGCAGTTCTCTAACTGGCGCCCCTGAAGACGAGCAGTACTTC,CASSSLTGAPEDEQYF
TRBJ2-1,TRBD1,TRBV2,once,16,TGTGCCAGCAGTGCCCTGTTGGGGACAGGGGACAATGAGCAGTTCTTC,CASSALLGTGDNEQFF
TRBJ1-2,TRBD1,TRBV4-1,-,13,TGCGCCAGCAGCCCCACAGGGGCAGGGGGCTACACCTTC,CASSPTGAGGYTF
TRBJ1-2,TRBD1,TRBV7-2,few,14,TGTGCCAGCAGCTTAGTGGGGACAGGGACCGGCTACACCTTC,CASSLVGTGTGYTF